This TCR beta chain derives from a study of cytomegalovirus exposure and HLA in healthy donors. The PCR made use of 60 Vbeta and 13 Jbeta primers. Using immunoSEQ multiplex PCR, the repertoire was profiled, and TCRdb retains in-frame clones only, with some absent. The table shows some 65,000 clones, with around 80% occurring only once. Per germline, CDR1 PRHDT and CDR2 FYEKMQ (reference sequence). This CDR3 has 15 amino acids. Trimming left V 7 bases short and J 0 bases short, with 13 bases between. Healthy donors of bone marrow made up the group. The gene calls are TRBV13 and TRBJ1-3; a possible D gene is TRBD1 (5 bases). The clonotype originates from a girl aged 10 to 17 in good health and CMV-seropositive. Sequencing was carried out using PBMCs. The DNA for the CDR3 is TGTGCCAGCACCTGGGGGGGGTTCTCTGGAAACACCATATATTTT. Residues: CASTWGGFSGNTIYF.